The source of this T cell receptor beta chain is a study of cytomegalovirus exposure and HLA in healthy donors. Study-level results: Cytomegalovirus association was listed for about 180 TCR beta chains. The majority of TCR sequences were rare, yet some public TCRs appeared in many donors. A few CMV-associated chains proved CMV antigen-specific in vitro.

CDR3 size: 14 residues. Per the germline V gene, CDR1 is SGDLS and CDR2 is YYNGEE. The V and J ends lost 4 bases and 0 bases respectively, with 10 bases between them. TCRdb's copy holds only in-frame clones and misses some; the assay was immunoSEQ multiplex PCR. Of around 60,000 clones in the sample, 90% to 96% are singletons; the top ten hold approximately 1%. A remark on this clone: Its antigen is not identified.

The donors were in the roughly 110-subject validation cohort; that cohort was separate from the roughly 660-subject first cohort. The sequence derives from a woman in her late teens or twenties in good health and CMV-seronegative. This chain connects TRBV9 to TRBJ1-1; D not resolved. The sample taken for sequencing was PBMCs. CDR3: CASSPRRVNTEAFF. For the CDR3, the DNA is TGTGCCAGCAGCCCCCGTCGGGTGAACACTGAAGCTTTCTTT. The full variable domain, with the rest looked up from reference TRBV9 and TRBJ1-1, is DSGVTQTPKHLITATGQRVTLRCSPRSGDLSVYWYQQSLDQGLQFLIQYYNGEERAKGNILERFSAQQFPDLHSELNLSSLELGDSALYFCASSPRRVNTEAFFGQGTRLTVV.